This T cell receptor beta chain is drawn from a study of vaccination effects on CD4 cells after COVID-19. Overall study context: Using viral peptide pools, the ViraFEST assay grew out antigen-specific CD4+ T cells prior to sequencing.

Per germline, CDR1 SNHLY and CDR2 FYNNEI. Trimming took 4 bases from V and 6 from J, leaving 12 bases between them. The CDR3 runs 13 residues. About this clone: Its antigen remains unidentified.

Culturing for 10 days preceded CD4+ T cell isolation. Assay used: immunoSEQ multiplex PCR; TCRdb lists only in-frame clones, some missing. The sample includes about 46,000 clones, roughly 80% of them seen just once. The receptor's source is a human donor who had a prior SARS-CoV-2 infection. The gene calls are TRBV2 and TRBJ1-2; the D is unclear. The sample consisted of CD4+ T cells from PBMCs cultured without peptide, taken before COVID-19 vaccination. The CDR3: CASSVTETNGYTF. In DNA, the CDR3 is TGTGCCAGCAGTGTTACCGAAACCAATGGCTACACCTTC.